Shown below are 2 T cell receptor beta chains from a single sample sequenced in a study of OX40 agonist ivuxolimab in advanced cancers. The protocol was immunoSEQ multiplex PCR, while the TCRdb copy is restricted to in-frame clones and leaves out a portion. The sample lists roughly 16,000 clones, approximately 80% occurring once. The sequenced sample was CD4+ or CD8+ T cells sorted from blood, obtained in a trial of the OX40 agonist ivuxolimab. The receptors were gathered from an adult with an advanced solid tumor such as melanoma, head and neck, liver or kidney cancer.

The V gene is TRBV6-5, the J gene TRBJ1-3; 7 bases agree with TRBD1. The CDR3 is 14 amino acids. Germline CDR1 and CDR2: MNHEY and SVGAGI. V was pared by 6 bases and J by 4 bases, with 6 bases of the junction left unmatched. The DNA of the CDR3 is TGTGCCAGCAGATCGGGACAGCAAGGAAACACCATATATTTT. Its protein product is CASRSGQQGNTIYF.

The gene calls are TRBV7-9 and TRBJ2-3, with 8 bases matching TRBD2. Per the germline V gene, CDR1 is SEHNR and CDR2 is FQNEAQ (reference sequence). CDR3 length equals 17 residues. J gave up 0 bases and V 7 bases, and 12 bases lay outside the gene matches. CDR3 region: CASTSHGTRDSTDTQYF. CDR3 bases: TGTGCCAGCACTTCCCACGGGACTAGAGATAGCACAGATACGCAGTATTTT.